These 22 T cell receptor beta chains originate from one sample sequenced in a study of beta chain features in type 1 diabetes. The study's findings and limits: Moderate yet significant TCRB CDR3 shortening was seen in Type 1 diabetes patients in all four CD4+ subsets.

The whole isolated RNA underwent reverse transcription, so sequencing captured expressed TCRB transcripts. Sequenced by immunoSEQ multiplex PCR; TCRdb stores in-frame clones only, minus some. The sample has more than 550,000 clones; around an eighth are singletons. The antigens these receptors bind are not known. Sequencing was performed on naive CD4+ T cells from blood. The receptors here all came from a man in his late teens or twenties with type 1 diabetes.

This sequence joins TRBV29-1 and TRBJ1-1, with TRBD1 matching over 7 bases. The CDR3 totals 12 residues. After removal of 7 bases from V and 8 bases from J, the junction contained 10 bases not matched to a gene. Per the germline V gene, CDR1 is SQVTM and CDR2 is ANQGSEA. The CDR3, as DNA: TGCAGCGGTGCGGGACAGTGGCTGGAAGCTTTCTTT. Encoded protein: CSGAGQWLEAFF.

CDR3 loop: CAISGTGIGNEQFF. CDR3 DNA: TGTGCCATCTCCGGGACAGGGATAGGGAATGAGCAGTTCTTC. The V gene is TRBV19, the J gene TRBJ2-1; 9 bases are shared with TRBD1. CDR1 LNHDA and CDR2 SQIVND come from the germline V gene (reference sequence). With V trimmed by 10 bases and J by 7 bases, 11 bases remained unmatched. This CDR3 comprises 14 residues.

The chain has TRBV30 and TRBJ1-5; maybe TRBD1 (6 bases). Germline loops: CDR1 GTSNPN, CDR2 SVGIG (reference sequence). This CDR3 region has 13 residues. The V and J ends lost 2 bases and 6 bases respectively, with 11 bases between them. The CDR3 reads CAWSPGEGQPQHF. CDR3 nucleotide sequence: TGTGCCTGGAGTCCAGGGGAGGGTCAGCCCCAGCATTTT.

In its sample, this clone was seen a few times. This rearrangement joins TRBV7-3 to TRBJ2-5, with D possibly TRBD1 on 5 matching bases. Germline CDR1 and CDR2: SGHTA and FQGTGA. V dropped 5 bases and J dropped 1 base, with 17 bases sitting between them. CDR3 length: 16 residues. The DNA for the CDR3 is TGTGCCAGCAGCCCTAAAACTGACAGAGTCCAAGAGACCCAGTACTTC. This encodes CASSPKTDRVQETQYF.

The rearrangement links TRBV11-3 to TRBJ2-5; weak D call: TRBD2 (5 bases). The CDR3 loop spans 13 amino acids. The V and J ends lost 5 bases and 5 bases respectively, with 12 bases between them. Germline values: CDR1 SGHNT, CDR2 YENEEA. CDR3 sequence (DNA): TGTGCCAGCAGCCGCCGGGGAGAGGAGACCCAGTACTTC. Encoded protein: CASSRRGEETQYF.

This clone was observed a handful of times. CDR3 protein: CASSGGTSYNEQFF. The DNA for the CDR3 is TGTGCCAGCAGTGGCGGAACCTCCTACAATGAGCAGTTCTTC. The V call is TRBV2, the J call TRBJ2-1; no firm D call. Germline V gene data show CDR1 as SNHLY and CDR2 as FYNNEI. The CDR3 contains 14 residues. The V end was cut by 4 bases, the J end by 0 bases, with 7 bases between. Together with reference TRBV2 and TRBJ2-1, the CDR3 gives the full variable domain: EPEVTQTPSHQVTQMGQEVILRCVPISNHLYFYWYRQILGQKVEFLVSFYNNEISEKSEIFDDQFSVERPDGSNFTLKIRSTKLEDSAMYFCASSGGTSYNEQFFGPGTRLTVL.

This clone was seen a few times. The sample carries other DNA sequences with the same CDR3. This rearrangement joins TRBV28 to TRBJ1-2; TRBD1 is a possible D gene (6 bases). The CDR3 length is 13 residues. Germline assignment: CDR1 MDHEN and CDR2 SYDVKM. V lost 5 bases and J lost 4, with 11 bases in between. The CDR3 spells CASSLGQIYGYTF. The CDR3 DNA follows: TGTGCCAGCAGTCTCGGACAGATCTATGGCTACACCTTC.

V usage is TRBV11-1 and J usage is TRBJ2-7, with D perhaps assigned TRBD1 or TRBD2 (5 bases each). The CDR3 loop spans 15 amino acids. The germline gives CDR1 SGHAT, CDR2 FQDESV (reference sequence). V was pared by 5 bases and J by 3 bases, with 17 bases between. As DNA, the CDR3 is TGTGCCAGCAGCCCCCCCGGGACGGACCTCTACGAGCAGTACTTC. Amino acids: CASSPPGTDLYEQYF.

This clone was picked up a small number of times. The chain links TRBV7-3 to TRBJ1-2; 9 nucleotides agree with TRBD1. Losses at the gene ends were 6 bases for V and 8 bases for J; bases not matched to a gene: 4. This CDR3 region has 12 residues. The germline gives CDR1 SGHTA, CDR2 FQGTGA. The CDR3 DNA follows: TGTGCCAGCAGTAGGACAGGGGACGGCTACACCTTC. It specifies CASSRTGDGYTF.

This clone has more than one count but fewer than ten. The chain joins TRBV7-2 to TRBJ2-5; 8 bases line up with TRBD2. Looked up from germline, CDR1 is SGHTA and CDR2 is FQGNSA. After removal of 5 bases from V and 9 bases from J, the junction contained 8 bases not matched to a gene. The CDR3 totals 13 residues. CDR3 region: CASSESGGSAQYF. The CDR3 bases are TGTGCCAGCAGCGAAAGCGGGGGCTCGGCCCAGTACTTC. The full variable domain, in which reference TRBV7-2 and TRBJ2-5 provide the parts outside the CDR3, is GAGVSQSPSNKVTEKGKDVELRCDPISGHTALYWYRQSLGQGLEFLIYFQGNSAPDKSGLPSDRFSAERTGGSVSTLTIQRTQQEDSAVYLCASSESGGSAQYFGPGTRLLVL.

V is TRBV5-6 and J is TRBJ2-1; unclear D gene. The length of the CDR3 is 16 residues. Germline V gene sequence: CDR1 SGHDT, CDR2 YYEEEE. The V and J ends lost 3 bases and 10 bases respectively, with 23 bases between them. The CDR3 reads CASSSAPTDWSREQFF. The CDR3 DNA sequence: TGTGCCAGCAGCTCCGCACCGACCGATTGGAGTCGCGAGCAGTTCTTC.

V is TRBV7-9 and J is TRBJ1-2; the D gene is possibly TRBD1 (6 bases). The CDR3 totals 13 residues. Germline V gene sequence: CDR1 SEHNR, CDR2 FQNEAQ (reference sequence). The V and J ends lost 4 bases and 3 bases respectively, with 9 bases between them. CDR3 in amino acids: CASSSGQYYGYTF. For the CDR3, the DNA is TGTGCCAGCAGCTCAGGACAGTACTATGGCTACACCTTC.

Only a few counts were recorded for this clone. The V call is TRBV14, the J call TRBJ1-2; D not resolved. V lost 4 bases to trimming and J lost 4 bases, with 10 bases between them. The CDR3 is made up of 13 amino acids. Germline V lookup: CDR1 SGHDN, CDR2 FVKESK. Here the CDR3 DNA reads TGTGCCAGCAGCCCTCAGACCCGCTATGGCTACACCTTC. This encodes CASSPQTRYGYTF.

This clone was seen more than once but under ten times. The V call is TRBV25-1, the J call TRBJ1-2; D call uncertain. Germline V gene lookup returns CDR1 MGHDK and CDR2 SYGVNS. The V and J ends lost 4 bases and 2 bases respectively, with 14 bases between them. This CDR3 is 15 amino acids long. For the CDR3, the DNA is TGTGCCAGCAGTGGACGCAGCCGAGTAAACTATGGCTACACCTTC. Its translation: CASSGRSRVNYGYTF.

A few counts support this clone. The J gene is TRBJ2-7, the V gene TRBV29-1; 9 bases map to TRBD2. Per the germline V gene, CDR1 is SQVTM and CDR2 is ANQGSEA. J gave up 5 bases and V 7 bases, and 9 bases lay outside the gene matches. The CDR3 has 13 residues. DNA of the CDR3: TGCAGCGGCGGAGGGCGGGAGGGCCACGAGCAGTACTTC. It codes for CSGGGREGHEQYF.

The J gene is TRBJ2-2, the V gene TRBV23-1, with 7 positions matching TRBD1. TRBV23-1 qualifies as an ORF whose function is uncertain. The CDR3 runs to 15 residues. With 4 bases clipped from V and 4 bases from J, the junction kept 6 bases outside the gene matches. The CDR3 region has the DNA TGCGCCAGCAGTCCGGAGACAGGGCCCACCGGGGAGCTGTTTTTT. It encodes CASSPETGPTGELFF.

This clone was found a few times. The chain uses TRBV7-2 and TRBJ2-1, with 9 positions matching TRBD1. Germline CDR1 and CDR2: SGHTA and FQGNSA. The CDR3 loop spans 14 amino acids. V shed 5 bases and J 9 bases; nucleotides not matched to a gene: 8. CDR3: CASSPRTGDSEQFF. The CDR3, as DNA: TGTGCCAGCAGCCCCAGGACAGGGGATAGTGAGCAGTTCTTC.

The genes are TRBV30 and TRBJ1-2; D remains unclear. The CDR3 is 16 residues long. Germline V lookup: CDR1 GTSNPN, CDR2 SVGIG (reference sequence). Trimming took off 0 bases at V and 3 bases at J, with 17 bases between the two ends. The CDR3, as DNA: TGTGCCTGGAGTGTAAGAAGCAGACCCACCCACTATGGCTACACCTTC. Protein product: CAWSVRSRPTHYGYTF.

The chain links TRBV19 to TRBJ2-5, with D possibly TRBD2 on 5 matching bases. Between the trimmed V and J ends, which lost 3 bases and 5 bases, there was a span of 10 bases. Germline CDR1 is LNHDA and CDR2 is SQIVND (reference sequence). The CDR3 sequence is 13 residues long. As DNA, the CDR3 is TGTGCCAGTAGTATTAGCGTCTGGGAGACCCAGTACTTC. It encodes CASSISVWETQYF.

In regard to this clone: The same CDR3 arises from other DNA sequences in this sample as well. The chain is built from TRBV18 and TRBJ1-2; TRBD1 might be the D (5 bases). The germline gives CDR1 KGHSH, CDR2 LQKENI. This CDR3 is built from 14 residues. Trimming pared 2 bases from V and 4 bases from J, leaving 11 bases between. In DNA form, the CDR3 reads TGTGCCAGCTCACCAGAAGGCAGGGCCTATGGCTACACCTTC. Its protein is CASSPEGRAYGYTF.

Concerning this clone itself: The sample contains more than one DNA sequence encoding this CDR3. The chain has TRBV6-5 and TRBJ2-7; D is unresolved. CDR1 is MNHEY and CDR2 is SVGAGI in the germline V gene. Between the trimmed V and J ends, which lost 0 bases and 4 bases, there was a span of 7 bases. The CDR3 has 13 amino acids. The CDR3 DNA is TGTGCCAGCAGTTACTCAGCCCGATACGAGCAGTACTTC. Its translation: CASSYSARYEQYF.

The chain carries TRBV9 and TRBJ2-7, with TRBD1 matching over 9 bases. In germline, CDR1 is SGDLS, CDR2 YYNGEE. This CDR3 comprises 12 residues. Unmatched junction bases numbered 4, after V lost 9 bases and J lost 3 bases. The CDR3 DNA is TGTGCCAATACGGGACAGGGCTACGAGCAGTACTTC. Translation gives CANTGQGYEQYF.